The sequence of this TCR beta chain was determined in a study of control samples from healthy donors and cancer patients (TCRdb year 2020). Its CDR3 holds 17 amino acids, cysteine through phenylalanine. The entry retains the CDR3 DNA only, 51 bases that are in frame from base 1. Via the germline V gene, CDR1 is SNHLY and CDR2 FYNNEI. V ends up 4 bases short and J 1 base short, with an unmatched junction base count of 5. The library was produced with the immunoSEQ multiplex PCR assay. TCRdb's version of the immuneACCESS table is confined to in-frame rearrangements and falls short of the full clone set. An unresolved V gene accounts for under half of the shortfall where checked; the remainder is of unknown origin. Present in this sample are over 45,000 clones, approximately 89% of which were seen just once. Roughly 1.6% of the sample belongs to the ten largest clones. The sample holds one count of this clone. This receptor's antigen is unknown. No qualities accompany the bases; no much larger clone lies one base away.

Recombination connected TRBV2 to TRBJ2-6, with TRBD1 matching 9 junction bases. The source is a man aged 40-50 years with colorectal cancer. The specimen sequenced was PBMCs. The nucleotide sequence reads as follows: TGTGCCAGCAGTGCTACAGGGGGCAGGTCTGGGGCCAACGTCCTGACTTTC. It encodes CASSATGGRSGANVLTF.